These 27 T cell receptor beta chains came from one sample sequenced in a study of cytomegalovirus exposure and HLA in healthy donors. Use of 60 Vbeta and 13 Jbeta primers characterized the PCR. TCRdb's table, derived via immunoSEQ multiplex PCR, lists solely in-frame clones and lacks some. The sample lists around 150,000 clones, 83% occurring once. Material: PBMCs. These receptors all stem from a man aged 40-49 years in good health and CMV-seronegative.

This clone was counted only a few times. The chain carries TRBV29-1 and TRBJ2-1; perhaps TRBD1 as D (6 bases). The V end was cut by 3 bases, the J end by 8 bases, with 17 bases between. The CDR3 spans 14 residues. Germline CDR1 and CDR2: SQVTM and ANQGSEA. The CDR3: CSVEGTRFGDEQFF. The CDR3 DNA is TGCAGCGTTGAGGGGACAAGATTTGGTGATGAGCAGTTCTTC.

The genes are TRBV5-8 and TRBJ1-2; tentatively, D is TRBD1 (5 bases). The ends were cut back, 2 bases at V and 8 bases at J, with 16 bases in the middle. CDR1 and CDR2 (germline): SGHTS, YDEGEE. This CDR3 is built from 14 residues. The CDR3 DNA reads TGTGCCAGCAGCTTAAGGATAGGGGTCAGCGGCTACACCTTC. This gives the protein CASSLRIGVSGYTF.

The chain couples TRBV11-2 to TRBJ2-3; TRBD2 aligns across 9 bases. Germline V gene sequence: CDR1 SGHAT, CDR2 FQNNGV. This CDR3 region has 15 residues. With 4 bases clipped from V and 6 bases from J, the junction kept 8 bases outside the gene matches. As DNA, the CDR3 is TGTGCCAGCAGCTCCCTCGACGCGGGGGGGGATACGCAGTATTTT. Protein sequence: CASSSLDAGGDTQYF.

This chain uses TRBV9 with TRBJ2-1; possibly TRBD1 for D (6 bases). The germline CDR1 and CDR2 sequences are SGDLS and YYNGEE. V dropped 0 bases and J dropped 0 bases, with 13 bases sitting between them. CDR3 length: 17 residues. The CDR3 region has the DNA TGTGCCAGCAGCGTAGATAGAGGGGGAGCCTCCTACAATGAGCAGTTCTTC. Its protein is CASSVDRGGASYNEQFF.

As to this clone: One end of the junction does not line up with germline, which may come from a read error. This chain connects TRBV9 to TRBJ2-7, with TRBD2 identical over 7 bases. The CDR3 totals 13 residues. CDR1 SGDLS and CDR2 YYNGEE come from the germline V gene. The CDR3 bases are TGTGCCGGCAGCGTAGCTAGCGGCTACGAGCAGTACTTC. Translating it yields CAGSVASGYEQYF.

The chain couples TRBV9 to TRBJ2-5, with 9 nucleotides matching TRBD1. The end of the DNA is better explained by TRBJ2-7, so the J call may be wrong. Germline CDR1 and CDR2: SGDLS and YYNGEE. This CDR3 comprises 16 residues. The CDR3 protein is CASSKPGTGSLYEQYF. In DNA form, the CDR3 reads TGTGCCAGCAGCAAGCCCGGGACAGGGTCTTTGTACGAGCAGTACTTC.

This sequence joins TRBV2 and TRBJ1-6, with 9 bases fitting TRBD1. The CDR3 covers 15 residues. V dropped 6 bases and J dropped 7; count of bases not matched to a gene: 7. From germline, CDR1 is SNHLY and CDR2 FYNNEI. The CDR3 reads CASSGGTGWNSPLHF. The CDR3 nucleotides read TGTGCCAGCAGCGGCGGGACAGGGTGGAATTCACCCCTCCACTTT.

The chain is built from TRBV10-3 and TRBJ1-2; 8 bases line up with TRBD1. CDR1 is ENHRY and CDR2 is SYGVKD in the germline V gene. The V segment lost 2 bases and the J segment 8 bases; nucleotides outside the gene matches: 4. The CDR3 is made up of 13 amino acids. CDR3 in amino acids: CAISEAQGEGYTF. The CDR3 bases are TGTGCCATCAGTGAGGCACAGGGGGAAGGCTACACCTTC.

This chain links TRBV7-2 with TRBJ1-1; D is perhaps TRBD1 (6 bases). CDR3 length: 14 amino acids. The germline CDR1 and CDR2 sequences are SGHTA and FQGNSA. V was shortened by 7 bases and J by 1 base, with 13 bases between the two germline ends. For the CDR3, the DNA is TGTGCCAGCACCTCTCAGGGGCCGAACACTGAAGCTTTCTTT. Residues: CASTSQGPNTEAFF.

The rearrangement joins TRBV7-9 to TRBJ2-2, with a possible D match to TRBD1 (5 bases). The CDR3 is made up of 15 amino acids. V shed 5 bases and J shed 1 base, with 11 bases lying between them. Germline V gives CDR1 SEHNR, CDR2 FQNEAQ (reference sequence). The CDR3: CASSPGNRNTGELFF. The CDR3 nucleotides read TGTGCCAGCAGCCCAGGGAATCGGAACACCGGGGAGCTGTTTTTT.

The gene calls are TRBV7-9 and TRBJ2-1, with 8 bases matching TRBD1. The CDR3 has 15 residues. The germline CDR1 and CDR2 sequences are SEHNR and FQNEAQ (reference sequence). Trimming cost V 5 bases and J 2 bases; bases outside gene matches: 5. Here the CDR3 reads CASSLRQGTYNEQFF. Here the CDR3 DNA reads TGTGCCAGCAGCCTCAGACAGGGGACCTACAATGAGCAGTTCTTC.

The J gene is TRBJ1-4, the V gene TRBV30; tentative D call: TRBD1 (6 bases). The CDR3 has 14 residues. Germline CDR1 and CDR2: GTSNPN and SVGIG (reference sequence). Trimming pared 1 base from V and 5 bases from J, leaving 11 bases between. CDR3 coding DNA: TGTGCCTGGAGTGACGACAGGTTGAATGAAAAACTGTTTTTT. Protein sequence: CAWSDDRLNEKLFF.

The V call is TRBV5-1, the J call TRBJ1-2; 7 nucleotides agree with TRBD1. CDR1 SGHRS and CDR2 YFSETQ come from the germline V gene. The CDR3 length is 15 residues. J gave up 6 bases and V 0 bases, and 8 bases lay outside the gene matches. The CDR3 bases are TGCGCCAGCAGCTTGGCTCAGGGGGAGCAGGATGGCTACACCTTC. It translates to CASSLAQGEQDGYTF. Full variable domain (remainder filled in from reference TRBV5-1 and TRBJ1-2): KAGVTQTPRYLIKTRGQQVTLSCSPISGHRSVSWYQQTPGQGLQFLFEYFSETQRNKGNFPGRFSGRQFSNSRSEMNVSTLELGDSALYLCASSLAQGEQDGYTFGSGTRLTVV.

The rearrangement uses TRBV7-2 and TRBJ2-7; 8 positions agree with TRBD2. V lost 6 bases to trimming and J lost 3 bases; unmatched junction nucleotides: 10. The V gene's germline CDR1 is SGHTA and CDR2 FQGNSA. The CDR3 length is 15 residues. CDR3 nucleotide sequence: TGTGCCAGCAGGTCAAGCGGGGGTACCCTCTACGAGCAGTACTTC. Its protein is CASRSSGGTLYEQYF.

The gene calls are TRBV5-6 and TRBJ1-5; TRBD1 aligns across 9 bases. Per germline, CDR1 SGHDT and CDR2 YYEEEE. Trimming took 0 bases from V and 4 from J; bases not matched to a gene: 2. The length of the CDR3 is 15 residues. The CDR3 is CASSLAGQGNQPQHF. The CDR3 nucleotides are TGTGCCAGCAGCTTGGCTGGACAGGGGAATCAGCCCCAGCATTTT.

This clone was observed a few times. The chain uses TRBV19 and TRBJ2-5; 7 bases align to TRBD1. Germline V gene data show CDR1 as LNHDA and CDR2 as SQIVND (reference sequence). Trimming at V came to 5 bases and at J to 7 bases, leaving 19 bases not matched to a gene. There are 17 residues in the CDR3. The CDR3 DNA sequence: TGTGCCAGTAGTGTTTCCCTGGGACAGCCCCAGGTCGGGACCCAGTACTTC. Protein sequence: CASSVSLGQPQVGTQYF.

Only a few counts were recorded for this clone. The chain couples TRBV4-3 to TRBJ1-6; TRBD1 matches 7 bases. The CDR3 spans 17 residues. V lost 0 bases, J lost 3 bases, and 5 bases stayed unmatched. CDR1 is LGHNA, CDR2 YSLEER, per germline. The CDR3 region is CASSQDQAGGYNSPLHF. The CDR3, as DNA: TGCGCCAGCAGCCAAGACCAGGCAGGGGGCTATAATTCACCCCTCCACTTT.

The chain has TRBV9 and TRBJ1-4, with D maybe TRBD1 (6 bases). Germline V gene sequence: CDR1 SGDLS, CDR2 YYNGEE. V lost 0 bases to trimming and J lost 5 bases, with 11 bases between them. The CDR3 spans 15 residues. DNA for the CDR3: TGTGCCAGCAGCGTAGAAACAGGGCAGAATGAAAAACTGTTTTTT. Protein product: CASSVETGQNEKLFF.

This rearrangement joins TRBV4-2 to TRBJ1-4, with D perhaps matching TRBD1 (6 bases). Looked up from germline, CDR1 is LGHNA and CDR2 is YNFKEQ. The CDR3 covers 14 residues. Trimming removed 1 base at V and 8 bases at J, with 11 bases between. The CDR3 region has the DNA TGTGCCAGCAGCCAAGGGGCAGGGGAGGAAAAACTGTTTTTT. Translating it yields CASSQGAGEEKLFF.

This chain uses TRBV6-4 with TRBJ2-6; 7 positions agree with TRBD2. The CDR3 has 16 amino acids. With 4 bases clipped from V and 0 bases from J, the junction kept 3 bases outside the gene matches. Germline loops: CDR1 MRHNA, CDR2 SNTAGT. The CDR3, as DNA: TGTGCCAGCAGTGCCCTAGCGGACTCTGGGGCCAACGTCCTGACTTTC. It translates to CASSALADSGANVLTF.

This chain connects TRBV4-3 to TRBJ2-2; D possibly corresponds to TRBD1 (6 bases). CDR1 is LGHNA, CDR2 YSLEER, per germline. This CDR3 is 17 amino acids long. Trimming took off 4 bases at V and 2 bases at J, with 17 bases between the two ends. CDR3 region: CASSRTGTRVNTGELFF. CDR3 coding DNA: TGCGCCAGCAGCCGCACAGGGACGCGAGTAAACACCGGGGAGCTGTTTTTT.

The chain has TRBV30 and TRBJ2-7; perhaps TRBD1 as D (6 bases). V dropped 2 bases and J dropped 4 bases, with 12 bases sitting between them. Germline V gives CDR1 GTSNPN, CDR2 SVGIG (reference sequence). The CDR3 runs 13 residues. The CDR3 protein is CAWSTGFRYEQYF. CDR3 DNA sequence: TGTGCCTGGAGTACAGGGTTCAGGTACGAGCAGTACTTC.

V usage is TRBV6-5 and J usage is TRBJ1-6, with 10 bases identical to TRBD1. From germline, CDR1 is MNHEY and CDR2 SVGAGI. V was clipped by 6 bases and J by 8 bases; unmatched bases: 7. This CDR3 is built from 15 residues. CDR3 DNA: TGTGCCAGCAGACGCGGGACAGGGGAAGATTCACCCCTCCACTTT. The encoded protein is CASRRGTGEDSPLHF.

V and J are TRBV7-3 and TRBJ1-1, with TRBD1 identical over 10 bases. Trimming took 5 bases from V and 0 from J; bases not matched to a gene: 9. CDR3 length: 17 residues. CDR1 and CDR2 (germline): SGHTA, FQGTGA. The CDR3 protein is CASSPGGGQGLNTEAFF. CDR3 nucleotide sequence: TGTGCCAGCAGCCCAGGGGGGGGACAGGGGTTGAACACTGAAGCTTTCTTT.

Concerning this clone itself: One end of the junction does not line up with germline, which may come from a read error. The chain has TRBV7-7 and TRBJ2-7, with 8 positions matching TRBD1. The CDR3 spans 15 residues. The germline V gene has CDR1 SSHAT and CDR2 FNYEAQ (reference sequence). CDR3 sequence reads: CASNPPGGDGYEQYF. CDR3 nucleotides: TGTGCTAGCAACCCTCCAGGGGGCGACGGCTACGAGCAGTACTTC.

In the case of this clone: One junction end does not reproduce the germline sequence, and a read error may be involved. The V gene is TRBV7-7, the J gene TRBJ2-5; 8 bases align to TRBD1. The CDR3 is 14 amino acids. The germline V gene has CDR1 SSHAT and CDR2 FNYEAQ (reference sequence). The CDR3 nucleotides are TGTGCTAGCAGCATTGACAGGGGAGGAGAGACCCAGTACTTC. This gives the protein CASSIDRGGETQYF.

The V gene is TRBV7-9, the J gene TRBJ2-2; TRBD1 aligns across 8 bases. Losses at the gene ends were 5 bases for V and 3 bases for J; bases not matched to a gene: 5. Germline V gene sequence: CDR1 SEHNR, CDR2 FQNEAQ (reference sequence). The length of the CDR3 is 15 residues. CDR3 protein: CASSLDRGDTGELFF. In nucleotides, the CDR3 is TGTGCCAGCAGCCTTGACAGGGGCGACACCGGGGAGCTGTTTTTT.